The clone carrying this TCR beta chain has just a few counts. Its antigen is as yet unknown. While unrecorded immune exposures were likely, the donors were nominally healthy when sampled. Vbeta (60) and Jbeta (13) primers were used in the PCR. This table comes from immunoSEQ multiplex PCR, and its TCRdb copy is limited to in-frame clones, with some not included. The sample yields roughly 190,000 clones, about nine tenths seen once. The sample is drawn from a study of cytomegalovirus exposure and HLA in healthy donors. Notes on the study in general: Accurate prediction of HLA-A and HLA-B alleles (for most subjects) was reportedly achieved from TCR beta sequences. Sequencing likely generated an artifact that appeared as a cluster of highly shared sequence variants. Near-uniform donor sequencing depth was presumed by presence/absence analyses.

The TCR sequence derives from a boy aged 2 to 9 in good health and CMV-seronegative. Material for sequencing was PBMCs.

The CDR3 DNA reads TGTGCCATCAGTGAGACCCCCGCGCAGGGAAAGGACGAGCAGTACTTC. Translating gives CAISETPAQGKDEQYF. This rearrangement joins TRBV10-3 to TRBJ2-7, with D perhaps TRBD1 (5 bases). The germline V gene has CDR1 ENHRY and CDR2 SYGVKD. There are 16 residues in the CDR3. V lost 2 bases, J lost 5 bases, and 19 bases lay in between.